Following are 27 T cell receptor beta chains from one sample sequenced in a study of blood T cell repertoires in COVID-19. TCRdb's table, derived via immunoSEQ multiplex PCR, lists solely in-frame clones and lacks some. The sample has around 330,000 clones, more than 70% seen once; the top ten hold 1.5% to 2%. Sequencing used peripheral blood. All receptors derive from a woman aged 30 to 39 with COVID-19, enrolled during active disease.

This CDR3 is CASSLSGGTPMFYEQYF. CDR3 nucleotide sequence: TGTGCCAGCAGTTTAAGCGGGGGGACACCGATGTTCTACGAGCAGTACTTC. V gene TRBV27 combines with J gene TRBJ2-7; 9 bases match TRBD2. Looked up from germline, CDR1 is MNHEY and CDR2 is SMNVEV (reference sequence). V trimming: 2 bases; J trimming: 3 bases; junction bases outside the gene matches: 11. The CDR3 extends over 17 amino acids.

The chain carries TRBV19 and TRBJ2-2; D is undetermined. CDR3 length equals 15 residues. The V end was cut by 3 bases, the J end by 4 bases, with 12 bases between. Germline V gene data show CDR1 as LNHDA and CDR2 as SQIVND (reference sequence). The CDR3 region is CASSIEARITGELFF. In nucleotides, the CDR3 is TGTGCCAGTAGTATTGAGGCCAGAATCACCGGGGAGCTGTTTTTT.

The rearrangement links TRBV30 to TRBJ1-6, with D perhaps TRBD1 (5 bases). Germline CDR1 and CDR2: GTSNPN and SVGIG (reference sequence). This CDR3 region has 13 residues. Trimming cost V 4 bases and J 9 bases, with 13 bases left between them. CDR3: CAWNDRRSSPLHF. The CDR3 DNA follows: TGTGCCTGGAACGACAGACGAAGTTCACCCCTCCACTTT.

This clone was observed once. The V gene is TRBV21-1, the J gene TRBJ1-4; no check of the table's D call, TRBD1, against the DNA was made. TRBV21-1 is reported as a pseudogene. The CDR3 is 15 amino acids. The CDR3 DNA is TGTGCCAGCAGTTATAGGACAGGGAGTAATGAAAAACTGTTTTTT. Encoded protein: CASSYRTGSNEKLFF.

Here the CDR3 reads CASSQASGFDSPLHF. In DNA form, the CDR3 reads TGTGCCAGCAGCCAAGCGTCAGGGTTTGACTCACCCCTCCACTTT. The chain carries TRBV3-1 (or the pseudogene TRBV3-2) and TRBJ1-6, with D tentatively TRBD1 (5 bases). The V and J ends lost 1 base and 10 bases respectively, with 14 bases between them. From germline, CDR1 is LGHDT and CDR2 YNNKEL (reference sequence). The CDR3 length is 15 residues.

In the case of this clone: Distinct nucleotide sequences in the sample also encode this CDR3. CDR3 in amino acids: CASSLTGGGTEAFF. The CDR3 region has the DNA TGCGCCAGCAGCTTGACGGGGGGCGGCACTGAAGCTTTCTTT. This chain joins TRBV5-1 and TRBJ1-1; possible D gene TRBD1, 6 bases. This CDR3 comprises 14 residues. CDR1 and CDR2 (germline): SGHRS, YFSETQ. The V gene lost 1 base and the J gene lost 4 bases, with 11 bases spanning the gap.

V is TRBV15 and J is TRBJ2-1, with D maybe TRBD2 (5 bases). Trimming removed 0 bases at V and 11 bases at J, with 14 bases between. The germline gives CDR1 LNHNV, CDR2 YYDKDF (reference sequence). This CDR3 has 14 amino acids. For the CDR3, the DNA is TGTGCCACCAGCAGAGACCAAGACCGGAGGAAGCAGTTCTTC. This translates into CATSRDQDRRKQFF.

This CDR3 reads CASSEAAEVQFF. In DNA form, the CDR3 reads TGTGCCAGCAGTGAAGCGGCAGAGGTTCAGTTCTTC. The chain recombines TRBV6-1 with TRBJ2-1; D not resolved. V was shortened by 0 bases and J by 13 bases, with 10 bases between the two germline ends. Germline V gives CDR1 MNHNS, CDR2 SASEGT. This CDR3 spans 12 amino acids.

V usage is TRBV6-5 and J usage is TRBJ1-2; maybe TRBD1 (5 bases). The germline V gene encodes CDR1 MNHEY and CDR2 SVGAGI. The CDR3 runs 15 residues. Trimming shortened V by 3 bases and J by 2 bases, and 13 bases separated the two germline ends. This CDR3 is CASSYGLKGNYGYTF. The CDR3 nucleotides read TGTGCCAGCAGTTATGGCCTAAAGGGGAACTATGGCTACACCTTC.

The chain joins TRBV2 to TRBJ1-3, with D possibly being TRBD1 (5 bases). The CDR3 extends over 17 amino acids. Germline V gene data show CDR1 as SNHLY and CDR2 as FYNNEI. The germline V and J ends were trimmed by 5 bases and 2 bases, with 19 bases remaining between them. CDR3 bases: TGTGCCAGCAGTCCTCTGGGGTCCGGGGGAGCTGGAAACACCATATATTTT. This encodes CASSPLGSGGAGNTIYF.

This clone was recorded only once. J is TRBJ1-1 and V is TRBV2; D gene ambiguous. Trimming took off 3 bases at V and 7 bases at J, with 12 bases between the two ends. CDR3 length equals 13 residues. CDR1 and CDR2 from the germline V gene are SNHLY and FYNNEI. CDR3 loop: CASSDFGFDEAFF. Here the CDR3 DNA reads TGTGCCAGCAGTGATTTCGGGTTTGATGAAGCTTTCTTT.

The chain couples TRBV5-1 to TRBJ1-1, with TRBD1 as a possible D gene (5 bases). Trimming left V 0 bases short and J 3 bases short, with 12 bases between. Germline assignment: CDR1 SGHRS and CDR2 YFSETQ. The CDR3 covers 15 residues. The CDR3 sequence is CASSLDGRTYTEAFF. The CDR3 region has the DNA TGCGCCAGCAGCTTGGACGGGAGGACATACACTGAAGCTTTCTTT.

The chain links TRBV2 to TRBJ1-1, with D perhaps TRBD1 (5 bases). Germline V gene sequence: CDR1 SNHLY, CDR2 FYNNEI. The CDR3 is 14 amino acids. V was trimmed by 3 bases and J by 1 base, leaving 9 bases between them. CDR3 DNA sequence: TGTGCCAGCAGTGAGATCGACAGGAACACTGAAGCTTTCTTT. It translates to CASSEIDRNTEAFF.

This chain connects TRBV19 to TRBJ1-2; D may be TRBD1 (6 bases). V gave up 5 bases and J gave up 5 bases, with 18 bases separating them. Germline CDR1 reads LNHDA; CDR2 reads SQIVND (reference sequence). The CDR3 spans 15 residues. For the CDR3, the DNA is TGTGCCAGTAGTCCGAGTTGGGGGACACCATATGGCTACACCTTC. Its protein is CASSPSWGTPYGYTF.

The chain carries TRBV10-3 and TRBJ2-1, with 10 bases lining up with TRBD1. The CDR3 spans 13 residues. J gave up 7 bases and V 10 bases, and 7 bases lay outside the gene matches. Germline V gene sequence: CDR1 ENHRY, CDR2 SYGVKD. Here the CDR3 reads CATSGTGDNEQFF. CDR3 nucleotide sequence: TGTGCCACTTCCGGGACAGGGGATAATGAGCAGTTCTTC.

The gene calls are TRBV6-2 or TRBV6-3 and TRBJ2-2, with 7 positions matching TRBD2. The CDR3 totals 14 residues. Germline V gives CDR1 MNHEY, CDR2 SVGEGT. V trimming: 5 bases; J trimming: 4 bases; junction bases outside the gene matches: 4. For the CDR3, the DNA is TGTGCCAGCAGTATGGGAGGGCTCACCGGGGAGCTGTTTTTT. Its protein is CASSMGGLTGELFF.

This sequence joins TRBV6-2 or TRBV6-3 and TRBJ2-7, with TRBD2 as a possible D gene (7 bases). V was trimmed by 1 base and J by 4 bases, leaving 11 bases between them. The CDR3 extends over 14 amino acids. The germline V gene has CDR1 MNHEY and CDR2 SVGEGT. In nucleotides, the CDR3 is TGTGCCAGCAGTTACTGGGGGGGCGCGTACGAGCAGTACTTC. Its protein product is CASSYWGGAYEQYF.

The chain is built from TRBV2 and TRBJ1-2, with 7 bases lining up with TRBD1. The CDR3 has 13 amino acids. CDR1 is SNHLY, CDR2 FYNNEI, per germline. J was trimmed by 8 bases and V by 5 bases; bases with no gene match: 8. For the CDR3, the DNA is TGTGCCAGCAGTCAGATGGACAGGATGGGCTACACCTTC. Its protein is CASSQMDRMGYTF.

This chain joins TRBV7-2 and TRBJ1-2, with 10 bases fitting TRBD1. Germline V lookup: CDR1 SGHTA, CDR2 FQGNSA. The CDR3 covers 13 residues. J lost 8 bases, V lost 6 bases, and 6 bases had no gene match. DNA for the CDR3: TGTGCCAGCAGATGGACAGGGGGAGACGGCTACACCTTC. Its translation: CASRWTGGDGYTF.

The V call is TRBV5-6, the J call TRBJ2-5, with 8 bases fitting TRBD2. After removal of 4 bases from V and 2 bases from J, the junction contained 7 bases not matched to a gene. Germline lookup yields CDR1 SGHDT and CDR2 YYEEEE. There are 15 residues in the CDR3. The CDR3 coding sequence is TGTGCCAGCAGCCTCGAGTTAGCGGGACAAGAGACCCAGTACTTC. It translates to CASSLELAGQETQYF.

This chain uses TRBV7-9 with TRBJ1-2; D gene uncertain. V was trimmed by 4 bases and J by 8 bases, leaving 20 bases between them. Germline assignment: CDR1 SEHNR and CDR2 FQNEAQ (reference sequence). The CDR3 contains 15 residues. CDR3 sequence reads: CASSSVTPTYEGYTF. As DNA, the CDR3 is TGTGCCAGCAGCTCAGTGACCCCGACTTACGAGGGCTACACCTTC.

This clone was seen once. The J gene is TRBJ1-6, the V gene TRBV12-3 or TRBV12-4, with D hard to call. Trimming took 5 bases from V and 8 from J, leaving 10 bases between them. This CDR3 has 13 residues. The CDR3 bases are TGTGCCAGCAGTCGAAACAGAGATTCACCCCTCCACTTT. Translating it yields CASSRNRDSPLHF.

The chain couples TRBV6-6 to TRBJ1-4; TRBD1 agrees at 11 bases. Germline V lookup: CDR1 MNHNY, CDR2 SVGAGI (reference sequence). The V segment lost 6 bases and the J segment 8 bases; nucleotides outside the gene matches: 11. The length of the CDR3 is 16 residues. This CDR3 is CASSPPGGQGVEKLFF. CDR3 DNA: TGTGCCAGCAGCCCACCAGGGGGACAGGGGGTCGAAAAACTGTTTTTT.

This rearrangement joins TRBV4-2 to TRBJ2-7, with 7 bases matching TRBD2. Trimming took 0 bases from V and 3 from J; bases not matched to a gene: 5. Germline assignment: CDR1 LGHNA and CDR2 YNFKEQ. This CDR3 contains 15 residues. Here the CDR3 DNA reads TGTGCCAGCAGCCAAGAATCGGGCGGGGGCTACGAGCAGTACTTC. Translating it yields CASSQESGGGYEQYF.

This clone was detected only once. The CDR3 sequence is CASSLGTLTYEQYF. As DNA, the CDR3 is TGTGCCAGCAGCCTGGGGACACTAACCTACGAGCAGTACTTC. The V and J genes are TRBV5-5 and TRBJ2-7, with a possible D match to TRBD1 (6 bases). Per germline, CDR1 SGHKS and CDR2 YYEKEE (reference sequence). CDR3 length: 14 amino acids. Trimming cost V 4 bases and J 2 bases, with 13 bases left between them.

CDR3 nucleotides: TGTGCCAGCAGCTTATGGACAGGGGGCTTCGAAAAACTGTTTTTT. This codes for CASSLWTGGFEKLFF. The chain recombines TRBV7-9 with TRBJ1-4, with TRBD1 identical over 11 bases. Germline assignment: CDR1 SEHNR and CDR2 FQNEAQ (reference sequence). The V and J ends lost 2 bases and 8 bases, in that order; junction bases with no gene match: 4. There are 15 residues in the CDR3.

This chain joins TRBV19 and TRBJ2-7; D remains ambiguous. CDR1 LNHDA and CDR2 SQIVND come from the germline V gene (reference sequence). This CDR3 has 9 residues. Between the trimmed V and J ends, which lost 11 bases and 7 bases, there was a span of 9 bases. CDR3 region: CAPPLEQYV. The CDR3 nucleotides read TGTGCCCCCCCCCTTGAGCAGTACGTC.